These T cell receptor beta chains were read from a single sample in a study of shared clonotypes between healthy human individuals. Using immunoSEQ multiplex PCR, the repertoire was profiled, and TCRdb retains in-frame clones only, with some absent. The table has some 2.4 million clones, roughly 93% seen once. The sequenced material came from naive CD4+ T cells from PBMCs. These receptors were collected from a man younger than 30 in good health. Some clones in this sample may be carry-over from other donors' samples. Each CDR3 is given with its conserved first and last residue. D genes are given only for firm matches. For some rows the clone size is stated as once, few or many, or as a class when expanded; others skip it.

V gene	J gene	D gene	clone size	CDR3 protein	CDR3 DNA
TRBV7-3	TRBJ1-5	.	.	CASSLQTGNNQPQHF	TGTGCCAGCAGCTTGCAGACAGGAAACAATCAGCCCCAGCATTTT
TRBV11-3	TRBJ2-3	TRBD2	.	CASSPGTSGSTDTQYF	TGTGCCAGCAGTCCCGGGACTAGCGGTAGCACAGATACGCAGTATTTT
TRBV5-1	TRBJ1-6	.	once	CASSLEADAPLHF	TGCGCCAGCAGCTTGGAAGCGGATGCTCCCCTCCACTTT
TRBV28	TRBJ2-3	.	.	CASSTAGTSTDTQYF	TGTGCCAGCAGTACCGCCGGGACTAGCACAGATACGCAGTATTTT
TRBV5-4	TRBJ2-3	TRBD1	.	CASPGGQGKGTDTQYF	TGTGCCAGCCCTGGGGGACAGGGAAAAGGCACAGATACGCAGTATTTT
TRBV5-1	TRBJ1-1	.	.	CASSSMSPSTEAFF	TGCGCCAGCAGCTCCATGAGCCCGAGCACTGAAGCTTTCTTT
TRBV6-1	TRBJ1-2	TRBD1	.	CASSEEAGGAHGYTF	TGTGCCAGCAGTGAAGAGGCAGGGGGCGCACATGGCTACACCTTC
TRBV5-8	TRBJ2-7	.	.	CASSLTYYEQYF	TGTGCCAGCAGCCTCACTTATTACGAGCAGTACTTC
TRBV4-3	TRBJ1-4	.	.	CASSQAGQANEKLFF	TGCGCCAGCAGCCAAGCAGGGCAGGCTAATGAAAAACTGTTTTTT
TRBV28	TRBJ2-3	.	.	CASSLSGGGSTDTQYF	TGTGCCAGCAGTTTAAGTGGAGGGGGTTCCACAGATACGCAGTATTTT
TRBV7-6	TRBJ1-5	.	once	CASSLGGAGNQPQHF	TGTGCCAGCAGCTTAGGGGGGGCGGGCAATCAGCCCCAGCATTTT
TRBV9	TRBJ2-1	.	.	CASSAAGRDRRNEQFF	TGTGCCAGCAGCGCCGCGGGGAGGGACAGGAGAAATGAGCAGTTCTTC
TRBV18	TRBJ1-2	.	.	CASSPPGGSNYGYTF	TGTGCCAGCTCACCACCGGGCGGATCTAACTATGGCTACACCTTC
TRBV5-4	TRBJ2-5	TRBD2	.	CASSPRTSGRETQYF	TGTGCCAGCAGCCCTAGGACTAGCGGGCGGGAGACCCAGTACTTC
TRBV7-3	TRBJ2-2	.	.	CASSYDGQSTGELFF	TGTGCCAGCAGCTACGACGGACAGAGCACCGGGGAGCTGTTTTTT
TRBV5-1	TRBJ2-5	TRBD2	.	CASSLSTSGRHRGETQYF	TGCGCCAGCAGCTTGTCCACTAGCGGGAGACACCGGGGAGAGACCCAGTACTTC